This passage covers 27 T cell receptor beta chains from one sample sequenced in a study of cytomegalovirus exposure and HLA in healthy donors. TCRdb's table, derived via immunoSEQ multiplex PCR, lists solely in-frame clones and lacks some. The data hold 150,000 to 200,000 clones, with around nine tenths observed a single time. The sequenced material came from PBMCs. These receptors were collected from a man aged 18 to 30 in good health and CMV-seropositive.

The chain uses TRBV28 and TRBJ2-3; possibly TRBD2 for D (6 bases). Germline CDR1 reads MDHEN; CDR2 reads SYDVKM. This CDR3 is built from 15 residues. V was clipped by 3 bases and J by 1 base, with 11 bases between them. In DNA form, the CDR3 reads TGTGCCAGCAGTTTCGGGGGAGTTCGCACAGATACGCAGTATTTT. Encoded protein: CASSFGGVRTDTQYF.

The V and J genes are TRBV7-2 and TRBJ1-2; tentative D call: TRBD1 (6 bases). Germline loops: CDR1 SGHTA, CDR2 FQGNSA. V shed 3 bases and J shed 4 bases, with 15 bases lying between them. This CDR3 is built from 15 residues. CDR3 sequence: CASSFLAGDVYGYTF. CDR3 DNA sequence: TGTGCCAGCAGCTTTCTAGCAGGGGATGTCTATGGCTACACCTTC.

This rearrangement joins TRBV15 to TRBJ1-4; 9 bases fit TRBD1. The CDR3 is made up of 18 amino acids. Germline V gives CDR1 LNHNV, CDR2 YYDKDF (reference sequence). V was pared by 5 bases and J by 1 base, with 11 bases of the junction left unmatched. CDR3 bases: TGTGCCACCAGCGGAATTACACCGGGACAGGGAACTAATGAAAAACTGTTTTTT. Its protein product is CATSGITPGQGTNEKLFF.

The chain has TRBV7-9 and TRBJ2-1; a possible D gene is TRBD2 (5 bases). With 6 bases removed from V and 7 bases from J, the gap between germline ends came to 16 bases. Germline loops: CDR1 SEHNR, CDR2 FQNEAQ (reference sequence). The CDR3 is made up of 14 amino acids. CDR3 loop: CASRGRGERNEQFF. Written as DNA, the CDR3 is TGTGCCAGCAGGGGTCGGGGAGAGAGGAATGAGCAGTTCTTC. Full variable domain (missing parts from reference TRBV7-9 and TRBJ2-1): DTGVSQNPRHKITKRGQNVTFRCDPISEHNRLYWYRQTLGQGPEFLTYFQNEAQLEKSRLLSDRFSAERPKGSFSTLEIQRTEQGDSAMYLCASRGRGERNEQFFGPGTRLTVL.

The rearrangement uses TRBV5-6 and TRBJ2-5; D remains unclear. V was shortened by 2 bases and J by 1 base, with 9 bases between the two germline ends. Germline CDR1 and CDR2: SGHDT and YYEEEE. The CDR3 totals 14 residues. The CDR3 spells CASSFRQFQETQYF. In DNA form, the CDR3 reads TGTGCCAGCAGCTTCAGACAATTCCAAGAGACCCAGTACTTC.

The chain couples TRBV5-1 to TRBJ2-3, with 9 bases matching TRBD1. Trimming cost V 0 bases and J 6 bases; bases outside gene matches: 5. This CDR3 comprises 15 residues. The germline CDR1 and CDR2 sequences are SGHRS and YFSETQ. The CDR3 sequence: CASSLGDRDYDTQYF. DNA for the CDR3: TGCGCCAGCAGCTTGGGGGACAGGGATTATGATACGCAGTATTTT.

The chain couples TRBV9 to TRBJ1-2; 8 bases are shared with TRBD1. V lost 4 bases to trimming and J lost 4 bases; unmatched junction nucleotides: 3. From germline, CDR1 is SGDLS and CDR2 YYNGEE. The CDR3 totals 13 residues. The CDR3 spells CASSPTGVYGYTF. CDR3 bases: TGTGCCAGCAGCCCGACAGGGGTCTATGGCTACACCTTC.

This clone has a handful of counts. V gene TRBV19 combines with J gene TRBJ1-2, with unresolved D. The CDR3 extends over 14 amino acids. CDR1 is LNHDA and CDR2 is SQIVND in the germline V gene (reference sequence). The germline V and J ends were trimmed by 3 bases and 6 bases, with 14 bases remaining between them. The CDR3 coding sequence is TGTGCCAGTAGTATCCCGGGGATTTATCATGGCTACACCTTC. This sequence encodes CASSIPGIYHGYTF.

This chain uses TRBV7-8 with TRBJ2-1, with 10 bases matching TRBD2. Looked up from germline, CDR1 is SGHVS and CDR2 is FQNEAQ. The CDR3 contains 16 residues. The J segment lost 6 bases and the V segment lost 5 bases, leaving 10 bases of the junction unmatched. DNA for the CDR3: TGTGCCAGCAGCCGCTTCCTAGCGGGAGACGGCAATGAGCAGTTCTTC. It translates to CASSRFLAGDGNEQFF.

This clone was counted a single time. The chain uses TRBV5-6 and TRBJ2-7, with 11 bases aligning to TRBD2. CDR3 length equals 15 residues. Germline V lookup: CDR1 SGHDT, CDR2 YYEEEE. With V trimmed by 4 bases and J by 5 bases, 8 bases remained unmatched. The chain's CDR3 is CASSIRSGRADEQYF. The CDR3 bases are TGTGCCAGCAGCATACGTAGCGGGAGGGCCGACGAGCAGTACTTC. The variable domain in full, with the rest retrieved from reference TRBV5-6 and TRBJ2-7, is DAGVTQSPTHLIKTRGQQVTLRCSPKSGHDTVSWYQQALGQGPQFIFQYYEEEERQRGNFPDRFSGHQFPNYSSELNVNALLLGDSALYLCASSIRSGRADEQYFGPGTRLTVT.

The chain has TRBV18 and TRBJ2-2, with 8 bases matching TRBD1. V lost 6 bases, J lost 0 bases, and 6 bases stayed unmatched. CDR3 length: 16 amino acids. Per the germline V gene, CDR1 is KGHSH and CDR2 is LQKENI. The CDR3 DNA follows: TGTGCCAGCTCTCGCCGGGACAGGACGAACACCGGGGAGCTGTTTTTT. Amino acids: CASSRRDRTNTGELFF.

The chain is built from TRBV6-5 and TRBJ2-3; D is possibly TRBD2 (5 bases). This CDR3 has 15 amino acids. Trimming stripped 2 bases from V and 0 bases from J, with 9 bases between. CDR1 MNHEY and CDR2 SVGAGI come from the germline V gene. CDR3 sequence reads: CASSYGELSTDTQYF. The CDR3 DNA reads TGTGCCAGCAGTTACGGGGAGCTTAGCACAGATACGCAGTATTTT.

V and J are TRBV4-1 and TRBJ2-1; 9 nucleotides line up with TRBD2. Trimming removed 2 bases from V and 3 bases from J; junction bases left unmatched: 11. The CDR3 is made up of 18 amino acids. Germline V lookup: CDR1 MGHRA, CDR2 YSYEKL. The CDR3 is CASSQLQSSGRSYNEQFF. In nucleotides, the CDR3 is TGCGCCAGCAGCCAACTTCAAAGTAGCGGGAGAAGCTACAATGAGCAGTTCTTC.

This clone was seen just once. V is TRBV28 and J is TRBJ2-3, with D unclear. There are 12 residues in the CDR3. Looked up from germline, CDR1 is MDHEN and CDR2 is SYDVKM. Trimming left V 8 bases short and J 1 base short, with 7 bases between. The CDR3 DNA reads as TGTGCCAGCGAATCGGGCACAGATACGCAGTATTTT. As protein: CASESGTDTQYF.

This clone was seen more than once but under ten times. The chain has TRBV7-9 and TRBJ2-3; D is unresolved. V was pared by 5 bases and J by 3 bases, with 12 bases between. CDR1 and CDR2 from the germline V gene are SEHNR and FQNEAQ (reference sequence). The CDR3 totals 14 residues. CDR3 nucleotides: TGTGCCAGCAGCGCCCCGGAGAGAACAGATACGCAGTATTTT. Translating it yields CASSAPERTDTQYF.

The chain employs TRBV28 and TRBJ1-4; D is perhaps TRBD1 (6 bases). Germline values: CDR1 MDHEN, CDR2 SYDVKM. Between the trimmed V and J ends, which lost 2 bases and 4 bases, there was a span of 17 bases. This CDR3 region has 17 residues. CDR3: CASSLSRVGQSNEKLFF. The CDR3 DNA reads TGTGCCAGCAGTTTAAGTCGGGTAGGACAGAGTAATGAAAAACTGTTTTTT.

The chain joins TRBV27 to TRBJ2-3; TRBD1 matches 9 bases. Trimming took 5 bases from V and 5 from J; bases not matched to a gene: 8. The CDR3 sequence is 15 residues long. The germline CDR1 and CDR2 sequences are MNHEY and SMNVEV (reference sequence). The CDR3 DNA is TGTGCCAGCAGTAGTTTAAACAGGGGGCGAGATACGCAGTATTTT. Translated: CASSSLNRGRDTQYF.

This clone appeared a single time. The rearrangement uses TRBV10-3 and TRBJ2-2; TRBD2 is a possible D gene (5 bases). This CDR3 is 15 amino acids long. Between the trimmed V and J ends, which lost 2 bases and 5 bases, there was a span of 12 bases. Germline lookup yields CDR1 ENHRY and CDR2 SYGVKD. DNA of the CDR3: TGTGCCATCAGTGAGCCGAGGGATCCTACCGGGGAGCTGTTTTTT. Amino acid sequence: CAISEPRDPTGELFF.

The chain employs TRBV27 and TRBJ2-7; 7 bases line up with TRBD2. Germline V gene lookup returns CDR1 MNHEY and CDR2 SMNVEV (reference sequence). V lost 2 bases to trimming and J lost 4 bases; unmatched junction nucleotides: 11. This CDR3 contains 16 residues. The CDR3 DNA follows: TGTGCCAGCAGTTTAGATGCCGGGACTAAAATTTACGAGCAGTACTTC. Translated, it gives CASSLDAGTKIYEQYF.

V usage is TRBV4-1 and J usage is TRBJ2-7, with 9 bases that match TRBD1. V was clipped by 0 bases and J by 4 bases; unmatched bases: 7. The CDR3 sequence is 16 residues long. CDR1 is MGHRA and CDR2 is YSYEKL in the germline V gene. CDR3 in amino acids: CASSQEVTGGRYEQYF. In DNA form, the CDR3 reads TGCGCCAGCAGCCAAGAGGTGACAGGGGGTAGATACGAGCAGTACTTC.

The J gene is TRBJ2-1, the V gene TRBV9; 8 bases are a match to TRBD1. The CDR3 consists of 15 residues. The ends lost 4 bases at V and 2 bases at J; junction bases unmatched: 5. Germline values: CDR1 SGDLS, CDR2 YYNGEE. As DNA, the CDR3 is TGTGCCAGCAGCACCCGGGACAGGACCTACAATGAGCAGTTCTTC. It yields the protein CASSTRDRTYNEQFF.

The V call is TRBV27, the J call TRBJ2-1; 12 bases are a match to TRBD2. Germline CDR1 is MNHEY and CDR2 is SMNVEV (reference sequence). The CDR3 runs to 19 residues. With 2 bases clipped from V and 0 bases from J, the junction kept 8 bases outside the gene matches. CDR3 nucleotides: TGTGCCAGCAGTTTACTGGGTCTAGCGGGAGGGAGCTCCTACAATGAGCAGTTCTTC. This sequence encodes CASSLLGLAGGSSYNEQFF.

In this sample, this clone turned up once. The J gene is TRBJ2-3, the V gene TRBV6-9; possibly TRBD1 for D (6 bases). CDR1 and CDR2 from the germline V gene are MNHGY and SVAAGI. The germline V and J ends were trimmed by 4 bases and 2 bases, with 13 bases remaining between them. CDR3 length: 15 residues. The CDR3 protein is CASSCGQLLTDTQYF. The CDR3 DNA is TGTGCCAGCAGTTGCGGACAGTTACTCACAGATACGCAGTATTTT.

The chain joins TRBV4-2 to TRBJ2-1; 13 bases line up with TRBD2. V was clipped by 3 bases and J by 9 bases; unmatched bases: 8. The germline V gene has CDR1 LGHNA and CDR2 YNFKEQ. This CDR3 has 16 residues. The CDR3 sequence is CASSHPGTSGMGEQFF. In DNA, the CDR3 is TGTGCCAGCAGCCACCCCGGGACTAGCGGGATGGGTGAGCAGTTCTTC.

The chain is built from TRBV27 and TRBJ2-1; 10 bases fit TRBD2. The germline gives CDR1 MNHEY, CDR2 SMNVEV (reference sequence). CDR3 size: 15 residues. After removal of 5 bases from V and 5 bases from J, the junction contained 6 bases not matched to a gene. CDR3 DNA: TGTGCCAGCAGTCCGCCTAGCGGGGGAAACAATGAGCAGTTCTTC. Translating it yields CASSPPSGGNNEQFF.

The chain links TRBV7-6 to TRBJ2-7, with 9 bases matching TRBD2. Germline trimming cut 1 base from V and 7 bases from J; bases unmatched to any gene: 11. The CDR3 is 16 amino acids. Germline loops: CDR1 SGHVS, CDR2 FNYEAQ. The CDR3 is CASSLVSHAGGREQYF. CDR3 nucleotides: TGTGCCAGCAGCTTAGTCTCCCACGCGGGAGGGAGGGAGCAGTACTTC.

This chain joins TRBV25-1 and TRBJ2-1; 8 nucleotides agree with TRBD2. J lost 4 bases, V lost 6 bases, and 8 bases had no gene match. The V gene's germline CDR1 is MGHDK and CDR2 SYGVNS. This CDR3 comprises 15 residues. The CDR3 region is CASRPIAGQYNEQFF. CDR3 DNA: TGTGCCAGCAGACCTATAGCGGGGCAATACAATGAGCAGTTCTTC.